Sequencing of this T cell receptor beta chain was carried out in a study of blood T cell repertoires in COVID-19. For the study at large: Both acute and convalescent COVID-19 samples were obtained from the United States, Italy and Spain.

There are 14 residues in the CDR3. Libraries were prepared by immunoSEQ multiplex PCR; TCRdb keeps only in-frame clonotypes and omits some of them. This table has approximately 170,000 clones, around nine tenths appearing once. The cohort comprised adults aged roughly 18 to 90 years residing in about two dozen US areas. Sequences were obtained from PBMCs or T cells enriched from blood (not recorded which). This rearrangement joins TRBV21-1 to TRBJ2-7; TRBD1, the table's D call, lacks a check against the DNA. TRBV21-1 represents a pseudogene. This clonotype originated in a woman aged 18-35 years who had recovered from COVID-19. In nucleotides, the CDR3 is TGTGCCAGCGGCGTTGGACAGGTAGCCTACGAGCAGTACTTC. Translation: CASGVGQVAYEQYF.